Listed below are T cell receptor beta chains from one sample, sequenced in a study of blood T cell repertoires in COVID-19. Produced via immunoSEQ multiplex PCR; TCRdb's table is partial and in-frame only. The table includes more than 300,000 clones, more than 75% detected once. What was sequenced was PBMCs or T cells enriched from blood (not recorded which). Every receptor here comes from a woman under 30 who had recovered from COVID-19. Each CDR3 is given with its conserved first and last residue. The D gene is left open where the match is weak. Size tells how often a clone was seen (once, few, many) or the class of an expanded clone, and some rows leave it out.

J gene,V gene,clone size,D gene,CDR3 DNA,CDR3 protein
TRBJ2-2,TRBV7-9,.,TRBD1,TGTGCCAGCAGCTTAACAGGGGCCACCGGGGAGCTGTTTTTT,CASSLTGATGELFF
TRBJ2-3,TRBV24-1,.,TRBD2,TGTGCCACCAGTGATTATAGCGGGGGGTCATATACGCAGTATTTT,CATSDYSGGSYTQYF
TRBJ1-3,TRBV9,.,.,TGTGCCAGCAGCGTAGACGGCAGGGCGAACACCATATATTTT,CASSVDGRANTIYF
TRBJ2-7,TRBV19,.,TRBD1,TGTGCCAGTAGTATCGGACAGGGCTACGAGCAGTACTTC,CASSIGQGYEQYF
TRBJ1-4,TRBV5-4,.,.,TGTGCCAGCAGCCTCCGGGACATTAATGAAAAACTGTTTTTT,CASSLRDINEKLFF
TRBJ1-3,TRBV3-1/TRBV3-2,.,.,TGTGCCAGCAGCCAAGCCAGCTCTGGAAACACCATATATTTT,CASSQASSGNTIYF
TRBJ2-1,TRBV24-1,.,TRBD2,TGTGCCACCAGTGGTGGACCGGGACTAGCGGGGGGCGCCTACAATGAGCAGTTCTTC,CATSGGPGLAGGAYNEQFF
TRBJ2-7,TRBV7-2,.,.,TGTGCCAGCAGCTTAGGGGCACCTACCTACGAGCAGTACTTC,CASSLGAPTYEQYF
TRBJ2-7,TRBV5-6,.,TRBD1,TGTGCCAGCAGCTCCAGACAGGGGTGGAACGAGCAGTACTTC,CASSSRQGWNEQYF
TRBJ1-1,TRBV10-1,.,.,TGCGCCAGCAGTCGAGGTATGAACACTGAAGCTTTCTTT,CASSRGMNTEAFF
TRBJ2-7,TRBV19,.,TRBD1,TGTGCCAGTAGTGACAGGGTTACCTACGAGCAGTACTTC,CASSDRVTYEQYF
TRBJ2-5,TRBV6-5,.,TRBD2,TGTGCCAGCAGTTACTCTAGCGGGGATCAAGAGACCCAGTACTTC,CASSYSSGDQETQYF
TRBJ1-2,TRBV12-3/TRBV12-4,.,TRBD1,TGTGCCAGCAGTTTGGGACAGGACTATGGCTACACCTTC,CASSLGQDYGYTF
TRBJ2-7,TRBV2,.,.,TGTGCCACCGGCTTCGGGGACTACGAGCAGTACTTC,CATGFGDYEQYF
TRBJ2-1,TRBV4-2,.,TRBD1,TGTGCCAGCAGCCAAGAGTTGGGGACAGGGAATCCTACGAGGAATGAGCAGTTCTTC,CASSQELGTGNPTRNEQFF
TRBJ2-1,TRBV19,.,TRBD1,TGTGCCAGTAGTAGACCGGGACAGGACAATGAGCAGTTCTTC,CASSRPGQDNEQFF
TRBJ1-4,TRBV5-1,.,TRBD1,TGCGCCAGCAGCGGCGGGACAGGTCTTAATGAAAAACTGTTTTTT,CASSGGTGLNEKLFF
TRBJ2-3,TRBV5-4,.,.,TGTGCCAGCCATAATCCCGGGGGCACAGATACGCAGTATTTT,CASHNPGGTDTQYF
TRBJ1-1,TRBV5-1,.,TRBD1,TGCGCCAGCAGCCCGGGGGCAGGGGGGAACACTGAAGCTTTCTTT,CASSPGAGGNTEAFF
TRBJ1-1,TRBV5-1,once,.,TGCGCCAGCAGCTCCCACGGAGCCACTGAAGCTTTCTTT,CASSSHGATEAFF
TRBJ1-1,TRBV6-2/TRBV6-3,.,TRBD1,TGTGCCAGCAGTTACGTTACTGGACAGGGGGACACTGAAGCTTTCTTT,CASSYVTGQGDTEAFF
TRBJ2-3,TRBV7-2,once,TRBD2,TGTGCCAGCAGCCCGGAGACAAGCGGGGGGCAAGATACGCAGTATTTT,CASSPETSGGQDTQYF
TRBJ2-1,TRBV30,.,TRBD2,TGTGCCTGGAGTCACGAGAGCGGGGGGGCACCTGTTGAGCAGTTCTTC,CAWSHESGGAPVEQFF
TRBJ1-1,TRBV28,once,.,TGTGCCAGCAGTCCACAGGGTATGACCCCTGAAGCTTTCTTT,CASSPQGMTPEAFF
TRBJ2-4,TRBV18,.,.,TGTGCCAGCTCACCACCACGGAAACAGGAAGCCAAAAACATTCAGTACTTC,CASSPPRKQEAKNIQYF
TRBJ2-1,TRBV9,.,TRBD2,TGTGCCAGCAGCGCCCTCCATGGGACTAGGGACTATTATATCTCCTACAATGAGCAGTTCTTC,CASSALHGTRDYYISYNEQFF
TRBJ2-2,TRBV9,.,TRBD1,TGTGCCAGCAGCGGGGGACAGGGTTCGAACACCGGGGAGCTGTTTTTT,CASSGGQGSNTGELFF
TRBJ1-1,TRBV6-5,.,.,TGTGCCAGCAGGATCACAGAGAACACTGAAGCTTTCTTT,CASRITENTEAFF
TRBJ2-7,TRBV18,.,.,TGTGCCAGCTCACCAGACAGCTACGAGCAGTACTTC,CASSPDSYEQYF
TRBJ2-1,TRBV5-6,.,TRBD2,TGTGCCAGCAGCATCTTAGCGGGGGATAACAATGAGCAGTTCTTC,CASSILAGDNNEQFF
TRBJ2-1,TRBV27,.,.,TGTGCCAGCAGACCTGACAGTTACTACAATGAGCAGTTCTTC,CASRPDSYYNEQFF
TRBJ1-2,TRBV10-3,.,.,TGTGCCATCAGTGAGTCGGGGGGCTATGGCTACACCTTC,CAISESGGYGYTF
TRBJ1-1,TRBV4-1,.,TRBD1,TGCGCCAGCAGCCAAACGACAGGGATGAACACTGAAGCTTTCTTT,CASSQTTGMNTEAFF
TRBJ2-2,TRBV28,.,.,TGTGCCAGCAGTGCCCCCGACTCCTTGTATTCTACCGGGGAGCTGTTTTTT,CASSAPDSLYSTGELFF
TRBJ2-2,TRBV29-1,.,.,TGCAGCGTTGTAGTGGGAGGTCTTTACACCGGGGAGCTGTTTTTT,CSVVVGGLYTGELFF
TRBJ1-2,TRBV29-1,.,.,TGCAGCGTTGAGGACGGGGAACTCCTCTATGGCTACACCTTC,CSVEDGELLYGYTF
TRBJ2-7,TRBV4-1,.,.,TGCGCCAGCAGCCAAGGTCTACCTTCCTACGAGCAGTACTTC,CASSQGLPSYEQYF
TRBJ2-7,TRBV9,.,.,TGTGCCAGCAGCGAGGGACACGGGGCTCGCGAGCAGTACTTC,CASSEGHGAREQYF
TRBJ2-7,TRBV10-1,.,.,TGCGCCAGCAGCCCTGACAGGCGGTCTTTCCACGAGCAGTACTTC,CASSPDRRSFHEQYF
TRBJ1-4,TRBV27,.,.,TGTGCCAGCAGTACCCAGGGATTTGCAACTAATGAAAAACTGTTTTTT,CASSTQGFATNEKLFF
TRBJ2-2,TRBV15,.,TRBD1,TGTGCCACCAGCCTCCACAGGGGCCTACCTAACACCGGGGAGCTGTTTTTT,CATSLHRGLPNTGELFF
TRBJ1-1,TRBV28,.,.,TGTGCCAGCAGCCTCATACGGGGGGAGACTGAAGCTTTCTTT,CASSLIRGETEAFF
TRBJ1-2,TRBV3-1/TRBV3-2,.,TRBD1,TGTGCCAGCAGCCCTCCCCGGACAGGGGAACGTGGCTACACCTTC,CASSPPRTGERGYTF
TRBJ1-5,TRBV18,.,.,TGTGCCAGCTCACCGCAGGGATCGTATCAGCCCCAGCATTTT,CASSPQGSYQPQHF
TRBJ2-2,TRBV7-3,.,.,TGTGCCAGCAGCCCGGATGGGTACAGGCCCGGGGAGCTGTTTTTT,CASSPDGYRPGELFF
TRBJ2-2,TRBV5-1,.,TRBD1,TGCGCCAGCAGCTTGAGGGACAGTTTCACCGGGGAGCTGTTTTTT,CASSLRDSFTGELFF
TRBJ1-6,TRBV7-2,.,.,TGTGCCAGCAGCTTAGCATCTCAGGGGTTCGATAATTCACCCCTCCACTTT,CASSLASQGFDNSPLHF
TRBJ1-1,TRBV27,.,.,TGTGCCAGCAGTTACAATACAGCGAACACTGAAGCTTTCTTT,CASSYNTANTEAFF
TRBJ1-3,TRBV19,.,TRBD1,TGTGCCAGTAGTAGACAGGGAACGGCTTTCTCTGGAAACACCATATATTTT,CASSRQGTAFSGNTIYF
TRBJ1-5,TRBV19,.,.,TGTGCCAGTAGTCGGGACAATCAGCCCCAGCATTTT,CASSRDNQPQHF
TRBJ2-7,TRBV7-9,.,TRBD1,TGTGCCAGCAGCTTAGTTTATTTGAGACAGGGAGAGGGGTGGCAGTACTTC,CASSLVYLRQGEGWQYF
TRBJ2-1,TRBV5-1,.,TRBD2,TGCGCCAGCAGCTTGCTAGCGGGACCCTACAATGAGCAGTTCTTC,CASSLLAGPYNEQFF
TRBJ1-3,TRBV19,.,.,TGTGCCAGTAGATCAGACAGGAGCTCTGGAAACACCATATATTTT,CASRSDRSSGNTIYF
TRBJ1-1,TRBV2,.,TRBD1,TGTGCCAGCAGCCCGTGGACAGGGGTGAACACTGAAGCTTTCTTT,CASSPWTGVNTEAFF